These T cell receptor beta chains were read from a single sample in a study of human T cells and chemical hapten exposure. Using its own MiXCR run on the RACE reads, TCRdb lists one record per CDR3 protein. Of roughly 130,000 distinct CDR3 sequences listed, around 8.2% are singletons. Sequenced: whole blood. The receptors derive from a male donor in good health. Some clones in this sample may be carry-over from other donors' samples. Both conserved end residues are part of each CDR3. Not all rows give a size; the values are once, few, many and, for expanded clones, a class.

j_gene,v_gene,abundance,CDR3aa
TRBJ2-2,TRBV4-3,few,CASSQGPGTGVTGELFF
TRBJ2-3,TRBV15,few,CATSRVGQGTDTQYF
TRBJ2-7,TRBV12-3/TRBV12-4,many,CASRPDRGPGALEQYF
TRBJ2-7,TRBV29-1,few,CSVEDNDYEQYF
TRBJ1-2,TRBV10-3,-,CAISADSTYGYTF
TRBJ2-2,TRBV4-2,many,CASSQGRPSGGPTGELFF
TRBJ2-3,TRBV7-9,many,CASSLVQGVGGRDTQYF
TRBJ2-1,TRBV4-3,-,CASSQGQGIGNEQFF
TRBJ2-2,TRBV7-9,-,CATGTGNTGELFF
TRBJ1-6,TRBV4-3,-,CASSQDWSSYNSPLHF
TRBJ2-3,TRBV5-5,few,CASSIILTGDGTDTQYF